The entry below gives a single T cell receptor beta chain sequence along with its context. The sample originates from a study of blood T cell repertoires in COVID-19. Study processing details: Estimation of nucleated cell counts was performed using reference gene primer amplification. The repertoire was sequenced with immunoSEQ multiplex PCR; TCRdb's copy has only in-frame clones and lacks some. That table is the source of V, J and clone size, and D and trimming were worked out from the DNA. The sample holds fewer than 150,000 clones; 90% are singletons and the top ten take 4.6%. V was cut by 1 base and J by 5 bases, with 11 bases left in between. Per the germline V gene, CDR1 is SGHVS and CDR2 is FNYEAQ. The CDR3 contains 15 residues.

The specimen sequenced was peripheral blood. The chain combines TRBV7-6 with TRBJ2-2; D gene unclear. This receptor was taken from a woman aged 50 to 60 with acute or convalescent COVID-19. The DNA of the CDR3 is TGTGCCAGCAGCTTAGGCTCCGGCGGAACCGGGGAGCTGTTTTTT. Protein product: CASSLGSGGTGELFF. Complete variable domain (other parts from reference TRBV7-6 and TRBJ2-2): GAGVSQSPRYKVTKRGQDVALRCDPISGHVSLYWYRQALGQGPEFLTYFNYEAQQDKSGLPNDRFSAERPEGSISTLTIQRTEQRDSAMYRCASSLGSGGTGELFFGEGSRLTVL.